This T cell receptor (beta chain) comes out of a study of memory B cells and T cells in multiple sclerosis (dated by TCRdb to about 2018). Some background on the complete study: TCR beta repertoires of autoproliferating peripheral T cells were compared with the TCR beta repertoires of brain lesion-infiltrating T cells in multiple sclerosis patients. Two multiple sclerosis patients were included in the TCR sequencing because brain lesions obtained at autopsy or brain-infiltrating cells obtained from biopsy were available for them. What the study reported, not specific to this receptor: Because clone-set sizes varied across compartments, the counts of shared clonotypes were affected, making normalization necessary.

V loses 6 bases at its end and J loses 5 bases; junction bases beyond the gene matches: 7. The germline V gene encodes CDR1 MNHEY and CDR2 SVGAGI. From its cysteine to its phenylalanine, the CDR3 spans 14 amino acids. The retained sequence is limited to the CDR3, 42 bases, with the frame set at the first base. After stimulus-free culture of CFSE-labeled PBMCs, the autoproliferating (CFSEdim) and non-proliferating (CFSEhi) T cell fractions were sequenced separately. A total of roughly 5x10^7 CFSE-labeled PBMCs were cultured for six to seven days without stimulus, and replicate wells were then pooled. PBMCs were labeled with approximately 0.5 uM CFSE and cultured without exogenous stimuli in serum-free AIM-V medium. PBMCs were obtained by Ficoll density gradient centrifugation and kept cryopreserved until use. Live 7-AAD-negative cells were sorted on a FACSAria III, washed with PBS, and frozen at -80 degrees C as dry pellets.

Using the immunoSEQ Platform, TCRbeta CDR3 regions were amplified from extracted genomic DNA. The immunoSEQ assay combined multiplex PCR with high-throughput sequencing and a vendor bioinformatics pipeline. In the source study's methods: Non-productive sequences and CDR3s under 4 amino acids long were removed, and the clonotype frequencies in each sample were recalculated. In immunoSEQ Analyzer 2.0, shared clonotypes were identified as identical CDR3 amino acid, V gene and J gene sequences. To normalize repertoire overlap, the number of shared clonotypes was divided by the product of the two clone-set sizes and multiplied by 1000 to give arbitrary units. What TCRdb holds here is the immuneACCESS table cut down to in-frame rearrangements. Part of the clones is not present; checked against another copy, under half of the missing clones reflect an unresolved V gene, and the others are unexplained. V and J calls plus clone size are reproduced from that table; the DNA served to infer D and trimming. Counted in this sample were roughly 30,000 clones; approximately 85% of them appeared once. Together, the top ten hold 2% to 3% of the sample.

A remark on this clone: Its antigen target is currently unknown. No quality values exist for individual bases; no much larger clone is one base distant.

Sequencing was carried out using PBMCs from blood kept in culture. The sequence came from a human donor with multiple sclerosis. The chain uses TRBV6-5 and TRBJ2-5; 9 bases in the middle match TRBD2. Here the CDR3 is given as CASSLGLATETQYF. The nucleotides read TGTGCCAGCAGCTTGGGACTAGCTACGGAGACCCAGTACTTC.